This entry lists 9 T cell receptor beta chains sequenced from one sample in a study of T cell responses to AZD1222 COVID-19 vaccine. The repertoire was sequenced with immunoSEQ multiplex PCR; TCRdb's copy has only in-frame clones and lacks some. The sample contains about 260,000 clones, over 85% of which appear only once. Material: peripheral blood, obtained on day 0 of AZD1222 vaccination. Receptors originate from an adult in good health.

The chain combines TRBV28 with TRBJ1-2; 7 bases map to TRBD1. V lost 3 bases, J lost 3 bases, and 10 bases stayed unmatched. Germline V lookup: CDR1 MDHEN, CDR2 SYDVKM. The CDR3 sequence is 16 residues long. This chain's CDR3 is CASSFPQGGGDYGYTF. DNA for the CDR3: TGTGCCAGCAGTTTCCCCCAGGGGGGGGGAGACTATGGCTACACCTTC.

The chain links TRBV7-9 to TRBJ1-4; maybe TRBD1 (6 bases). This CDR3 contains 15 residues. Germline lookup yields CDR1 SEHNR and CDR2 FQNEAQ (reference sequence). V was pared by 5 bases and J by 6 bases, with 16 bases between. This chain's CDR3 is CASSERGARDEKLFF. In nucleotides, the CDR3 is TGTGCCAGCAGCGAAAGGGGGGCTAGGGATGAAAAACTGTTTTTT.

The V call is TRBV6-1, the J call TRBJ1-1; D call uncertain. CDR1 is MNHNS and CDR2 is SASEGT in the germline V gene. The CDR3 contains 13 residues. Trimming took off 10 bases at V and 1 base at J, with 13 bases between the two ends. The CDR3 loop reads CATWGGSNTEAFF. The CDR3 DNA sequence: TGTGCCACCTGGGGTGGGTCGAACACTGAAGCTTTCTTT.

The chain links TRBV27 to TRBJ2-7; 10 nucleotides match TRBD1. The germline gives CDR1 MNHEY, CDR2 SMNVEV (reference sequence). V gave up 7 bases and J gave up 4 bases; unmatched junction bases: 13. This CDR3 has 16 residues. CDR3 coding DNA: TGTGCCAGCACGTCCGTGCCGGGACAGGGGCGATACGAGCAGTACTTC. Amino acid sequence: CASTSVPGQGRYEQYF.

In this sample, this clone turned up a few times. CDR3 DNA: TGCAGCGTTGCGCACAGAATGGGGGGGGTGAACACTGAAGCTTTCTTT. This sequence encodes CSVAHRMGGVNTEAFF. This chain uses TRBV29-1 with TRBJ1-1; perhaps TRBD1 as D (5 bases). Trimming stripped 4 bases from V and 0 bases from J, with 18 bases between. The germline V gene has CDR1 SQVTM and CDR2 ANQGSEA. CDR3 length equals 16 residues.

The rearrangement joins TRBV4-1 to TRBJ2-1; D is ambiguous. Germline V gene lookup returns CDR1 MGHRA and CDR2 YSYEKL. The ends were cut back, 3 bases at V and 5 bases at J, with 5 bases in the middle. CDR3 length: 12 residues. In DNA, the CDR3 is TGCGCCAGCAGCCATGCCGACAATGAGCAGTTCTTC. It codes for CASSHADNEQFF.

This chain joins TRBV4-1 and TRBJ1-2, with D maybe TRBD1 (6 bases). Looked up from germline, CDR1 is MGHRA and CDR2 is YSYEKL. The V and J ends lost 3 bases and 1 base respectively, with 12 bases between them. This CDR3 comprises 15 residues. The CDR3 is CASSQGNRVNYGYTF. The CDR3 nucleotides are TGCGCCAGCAGCCAGGGGAACAGGGTTAACTATGGCTACACCTTC.

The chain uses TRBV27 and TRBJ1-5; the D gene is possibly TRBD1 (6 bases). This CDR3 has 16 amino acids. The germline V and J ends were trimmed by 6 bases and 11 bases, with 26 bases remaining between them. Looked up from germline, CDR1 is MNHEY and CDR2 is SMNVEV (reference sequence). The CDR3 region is CASSEKPTGLMVSQHF. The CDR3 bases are TGTGCCAGCAGCGAGAAGCCGACAGGCCTCATGGTGTCCCAGCATTTT.

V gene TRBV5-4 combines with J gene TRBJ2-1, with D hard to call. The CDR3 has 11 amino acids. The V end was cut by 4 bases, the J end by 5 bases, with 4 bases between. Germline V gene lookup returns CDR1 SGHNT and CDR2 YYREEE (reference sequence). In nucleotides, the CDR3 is TGTGCCAGCAGCCTTAACAATGAGCAGTTCTTC. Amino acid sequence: CASSLNNEQFF.